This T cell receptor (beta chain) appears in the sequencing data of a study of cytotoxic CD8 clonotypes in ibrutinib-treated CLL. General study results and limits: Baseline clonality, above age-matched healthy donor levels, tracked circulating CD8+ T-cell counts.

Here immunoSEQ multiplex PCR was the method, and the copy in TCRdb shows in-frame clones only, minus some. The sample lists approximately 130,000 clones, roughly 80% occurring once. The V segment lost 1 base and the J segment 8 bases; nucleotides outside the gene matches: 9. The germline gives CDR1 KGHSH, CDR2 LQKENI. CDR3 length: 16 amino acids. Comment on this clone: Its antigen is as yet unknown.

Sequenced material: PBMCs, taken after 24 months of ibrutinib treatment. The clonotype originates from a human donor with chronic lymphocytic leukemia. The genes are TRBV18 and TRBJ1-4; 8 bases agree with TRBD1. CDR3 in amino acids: CASSPRSETGEEKLFF. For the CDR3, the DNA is TGTGCCAGCTCACCACGTTCCGAGACAGGGGAGGAAAAACTGTTTTTT.